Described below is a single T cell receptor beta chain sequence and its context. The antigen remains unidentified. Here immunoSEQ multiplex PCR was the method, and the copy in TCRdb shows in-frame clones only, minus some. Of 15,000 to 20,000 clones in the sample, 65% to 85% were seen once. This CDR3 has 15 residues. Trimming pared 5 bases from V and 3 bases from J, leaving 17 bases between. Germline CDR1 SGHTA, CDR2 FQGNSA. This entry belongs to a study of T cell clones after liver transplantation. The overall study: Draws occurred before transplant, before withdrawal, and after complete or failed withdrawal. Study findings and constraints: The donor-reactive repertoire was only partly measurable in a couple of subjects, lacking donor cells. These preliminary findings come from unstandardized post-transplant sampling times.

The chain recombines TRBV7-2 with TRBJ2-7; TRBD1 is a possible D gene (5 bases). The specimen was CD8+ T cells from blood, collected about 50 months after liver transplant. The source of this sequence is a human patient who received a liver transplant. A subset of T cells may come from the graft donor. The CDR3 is CASSILLGQGYEQYF. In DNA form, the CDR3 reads TGTGCCAGCAGCATCCTTCTGGGGCAGGGCTACGAGCAGTACTTC.